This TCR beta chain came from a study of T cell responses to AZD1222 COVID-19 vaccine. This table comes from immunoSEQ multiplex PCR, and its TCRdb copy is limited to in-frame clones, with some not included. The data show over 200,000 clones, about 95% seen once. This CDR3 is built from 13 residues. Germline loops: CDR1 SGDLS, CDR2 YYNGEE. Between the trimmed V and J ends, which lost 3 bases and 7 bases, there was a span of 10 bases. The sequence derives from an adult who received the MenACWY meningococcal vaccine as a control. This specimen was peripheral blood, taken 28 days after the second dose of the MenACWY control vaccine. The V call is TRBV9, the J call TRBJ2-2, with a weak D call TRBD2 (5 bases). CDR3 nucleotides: TGTGCCAGCAGCGCGGTTGAGGGCGGGGAGCTGTTTTTT. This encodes CASSAVEGGELFF. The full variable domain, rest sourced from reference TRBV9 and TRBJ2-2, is DSGVTQTPKHLITATGQRVTLRCSPRSGDLSVYWYQQSLDQGLQFLIQYYNGEERAKGNILERFSAQQFPDLHSELNLSSLELGDSALYFCASSAVEGGELFFGEGSRLTVL.